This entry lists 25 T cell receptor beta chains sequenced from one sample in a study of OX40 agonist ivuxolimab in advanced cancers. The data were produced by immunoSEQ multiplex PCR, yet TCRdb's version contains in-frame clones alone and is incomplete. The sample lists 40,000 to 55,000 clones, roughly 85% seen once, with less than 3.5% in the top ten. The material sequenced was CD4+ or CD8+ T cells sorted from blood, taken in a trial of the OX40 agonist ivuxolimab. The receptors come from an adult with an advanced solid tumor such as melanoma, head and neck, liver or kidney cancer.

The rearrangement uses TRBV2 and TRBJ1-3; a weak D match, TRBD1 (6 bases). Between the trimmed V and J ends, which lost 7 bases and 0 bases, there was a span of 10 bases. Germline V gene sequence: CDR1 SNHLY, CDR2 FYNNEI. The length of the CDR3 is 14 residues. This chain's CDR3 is CASIGGTSGNTIYF. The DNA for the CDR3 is TGTGCCAGCATAGGGGGGACCTCTGGAAACACCATATATTTT.

DNA for the CDR3: TGTGCCAGCAGTGAGGATTTTGCGGGATGGATCACAGATACGCAGTATTTT. This codes for CASSEDFAGWITDTQYF. The rearrangement uses TRBV2 and TRBJ2-3, with D possibly TRBD2 on 6 matching bases. Trimming cost V 3 bases and J 2 bases, with 18 bases left between them. The CDR3 has 17 amino acids. Germline V CDR1 and CDR2: SNHLY, FYNNEI. Variable domain in full (rest from reference TRBV2 and TRBJ2-3): EPEVTQTPSHQVTQMGQEVILRCVPISNHLYFYWYRQILGQKVEFLVSFYNNEISEKSEIFDDQFSVERPDGSNFTLKIRSTKLEDSAMYFCASSEDFAGWITDTQYFGPGTRLTVL.

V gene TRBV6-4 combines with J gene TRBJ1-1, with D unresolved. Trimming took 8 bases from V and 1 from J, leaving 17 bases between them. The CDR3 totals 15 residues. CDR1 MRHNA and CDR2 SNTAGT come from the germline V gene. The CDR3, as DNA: TGTGCCAGCCGGGAGAAGGCCCTCTCGAACACTGAAGCTTTCTTT. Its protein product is CASREKALSNTEAFF.

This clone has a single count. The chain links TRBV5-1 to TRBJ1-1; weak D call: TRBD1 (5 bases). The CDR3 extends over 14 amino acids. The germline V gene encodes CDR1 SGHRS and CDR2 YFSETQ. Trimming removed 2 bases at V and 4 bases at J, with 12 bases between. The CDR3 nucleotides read TGCGCCAGCAGCTTAGGGGATCGGGGCACTGAAGCTTTCTTT. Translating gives CASSLGDRGTEAFF.

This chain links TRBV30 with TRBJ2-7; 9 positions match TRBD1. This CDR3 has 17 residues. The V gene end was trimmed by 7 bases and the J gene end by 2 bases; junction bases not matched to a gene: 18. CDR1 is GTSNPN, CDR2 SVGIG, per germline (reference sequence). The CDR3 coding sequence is TGTGCCTACACCGATCCCGCGGGACAGGGTGTCACCTACGAGCAGTACTTC. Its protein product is CAYTDPAGQGVTYEQYF.

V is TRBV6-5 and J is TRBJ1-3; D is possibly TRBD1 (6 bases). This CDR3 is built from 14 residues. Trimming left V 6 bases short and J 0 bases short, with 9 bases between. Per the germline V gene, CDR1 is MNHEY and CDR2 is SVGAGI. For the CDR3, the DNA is TGTGCCAGCAGGGACAGCTACTCTGGAAACACCATATATTTT. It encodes CASRDSYSGNTIYF.

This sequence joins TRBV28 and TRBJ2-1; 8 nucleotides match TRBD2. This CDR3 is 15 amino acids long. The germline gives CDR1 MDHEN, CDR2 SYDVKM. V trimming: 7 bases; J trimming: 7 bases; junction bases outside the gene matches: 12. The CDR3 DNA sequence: TGTGCCAGCACGCCCGAAGCGGGAGTGTGGAATGAGCAGTTCTTC. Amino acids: CASTPEAGVWNEQFF.

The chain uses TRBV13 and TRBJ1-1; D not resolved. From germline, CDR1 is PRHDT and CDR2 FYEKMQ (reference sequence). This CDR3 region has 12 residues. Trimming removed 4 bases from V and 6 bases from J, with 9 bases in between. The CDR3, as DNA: TGTGCCAGCAGCTCCCGAAAGCCTGAAGCTTTCTTT. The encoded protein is CASSSRKPEAFF.

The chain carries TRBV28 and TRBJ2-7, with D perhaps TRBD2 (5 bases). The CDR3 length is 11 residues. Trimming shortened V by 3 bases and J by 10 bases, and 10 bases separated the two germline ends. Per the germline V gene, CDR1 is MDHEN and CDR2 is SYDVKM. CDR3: CASSFSDYQYF. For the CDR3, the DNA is TGTGCCAGCAGTTTCAGTGACTACCAGTACTTC.

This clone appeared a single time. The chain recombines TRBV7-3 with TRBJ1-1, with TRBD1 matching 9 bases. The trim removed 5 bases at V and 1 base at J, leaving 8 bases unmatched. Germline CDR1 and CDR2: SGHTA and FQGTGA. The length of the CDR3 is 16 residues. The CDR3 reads CASSRQAGQGNTEAFF. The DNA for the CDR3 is TGTGCCAGCAGCCGTCAGGCGGGACAGGGGAACACTGAAGCTTTCTTT. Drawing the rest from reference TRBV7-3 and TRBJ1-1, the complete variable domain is GAGVSQTPSNKVTEKGKYVELRCDPISGHTALYWYRQSLGQGPEFLIYFQGTGAADDSGLPNDRFFAVRPEGSVSTLKIQRTERGDSAVYLCASSRQAGQGNTEAFFGQGTRLTVV.

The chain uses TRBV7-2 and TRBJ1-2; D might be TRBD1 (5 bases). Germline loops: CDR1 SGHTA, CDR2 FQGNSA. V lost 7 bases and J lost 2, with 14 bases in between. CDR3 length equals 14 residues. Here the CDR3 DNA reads TGTGCCAGCAACCGAGAGGGGTTAAACTATGGCTACACCTTC. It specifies CASNREGLNYGYTF.

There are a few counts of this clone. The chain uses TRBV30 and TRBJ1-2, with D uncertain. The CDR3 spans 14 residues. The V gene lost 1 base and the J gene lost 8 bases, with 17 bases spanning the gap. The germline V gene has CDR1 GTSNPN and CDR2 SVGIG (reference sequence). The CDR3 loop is CAWSGGMGLRGYTF. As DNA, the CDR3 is TGTGCCTGGAGTGGCGGGATGGGTCTGCGAGGCTACACCTTC.

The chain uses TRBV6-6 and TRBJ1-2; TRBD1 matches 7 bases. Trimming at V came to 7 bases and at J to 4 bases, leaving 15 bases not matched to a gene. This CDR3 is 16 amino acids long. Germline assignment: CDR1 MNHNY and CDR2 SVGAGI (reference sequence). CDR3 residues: CASTPGGTVGTYGYTF. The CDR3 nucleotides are TGTGCCAGCACCCCCGGGGGGACAGTGGGTACCTATGGCTACACCTTC.

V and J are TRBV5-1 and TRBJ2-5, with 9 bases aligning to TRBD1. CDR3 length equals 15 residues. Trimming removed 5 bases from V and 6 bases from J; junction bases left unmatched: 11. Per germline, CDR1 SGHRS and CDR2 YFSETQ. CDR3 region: CASSPGTGRAQTQYF. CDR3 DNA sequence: TGCGCCAGCAGTCCCGGGACAGGGAGGGCCCAGACCCAGTACTTC.

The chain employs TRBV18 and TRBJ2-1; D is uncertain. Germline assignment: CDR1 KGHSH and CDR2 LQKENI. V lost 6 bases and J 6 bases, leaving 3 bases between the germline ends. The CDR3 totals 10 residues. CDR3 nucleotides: TGTGCCAGCTCCGGCAATGAGCAGTTCTTC. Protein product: CASSGNEQFF.

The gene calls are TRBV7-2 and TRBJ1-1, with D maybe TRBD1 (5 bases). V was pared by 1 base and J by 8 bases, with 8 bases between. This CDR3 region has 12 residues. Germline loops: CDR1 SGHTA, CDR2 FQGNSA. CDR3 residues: CASSLVGVEAFF. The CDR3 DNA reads TGTGCCAGCAGCTTAGTAGGGGTAGAAGCTTTCTTT.

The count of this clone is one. DNA for the CDR3: TGTGCCATCAGAGGACGGGAGAACTCCTACAATGAGCAGTTCTTC. It encodes CAIRGRENSYNEQFF. The chain uses TRBV10-3 and TRBJ2-1; the D gene is possibly TRBD2 (6 bases). Trimming left V 6 bases short and J 0 bases short, with 12 bases between. Germline V gene data show CDR1 as ENHRY and CDR2 as SYGVKD. This CDR3 contains 15 residues.

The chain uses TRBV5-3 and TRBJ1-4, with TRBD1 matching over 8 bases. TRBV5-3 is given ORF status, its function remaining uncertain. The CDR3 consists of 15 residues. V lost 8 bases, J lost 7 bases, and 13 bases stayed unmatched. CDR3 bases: TGTGCCAGCAGTCGCGGACAGGGCGGAGGTGAAAAACTGTTTTTT. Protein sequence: CASSRGQGGGEKLFF.

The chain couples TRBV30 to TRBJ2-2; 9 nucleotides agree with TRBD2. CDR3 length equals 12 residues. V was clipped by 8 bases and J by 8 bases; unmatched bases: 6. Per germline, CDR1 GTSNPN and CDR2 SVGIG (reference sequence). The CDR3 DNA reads TGTGCCCGTGTAGCGGGAGTTGGGGAGCTGTTTTTT. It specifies CARVAGVGELFF.

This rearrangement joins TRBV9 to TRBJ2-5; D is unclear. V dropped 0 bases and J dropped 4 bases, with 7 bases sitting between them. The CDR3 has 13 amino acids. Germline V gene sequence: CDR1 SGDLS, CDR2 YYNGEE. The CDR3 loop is CASSVALSETQYF. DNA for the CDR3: TGTGCCAGCAGCGTAGCCTTGTCAGAGACCCAGTACTTC.

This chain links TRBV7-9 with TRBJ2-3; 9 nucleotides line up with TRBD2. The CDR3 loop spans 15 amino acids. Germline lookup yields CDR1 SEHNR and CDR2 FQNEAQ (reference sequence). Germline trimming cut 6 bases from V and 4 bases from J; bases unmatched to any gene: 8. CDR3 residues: CASRGSGSVADTQYF. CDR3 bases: TGTGCCAGCAGAGGTAGCGGGAGTGTAGCAGATACGCAGTATTTT.

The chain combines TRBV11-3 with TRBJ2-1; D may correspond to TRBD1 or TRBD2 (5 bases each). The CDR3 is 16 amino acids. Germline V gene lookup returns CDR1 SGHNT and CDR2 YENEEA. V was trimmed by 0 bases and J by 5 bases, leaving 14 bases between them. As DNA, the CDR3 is TGTGCCAGCAGCTTAGAAGGGGACCGACTGGACAATGAGCAGTTCTTC. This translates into CASSLEGDRLDNEQFF.

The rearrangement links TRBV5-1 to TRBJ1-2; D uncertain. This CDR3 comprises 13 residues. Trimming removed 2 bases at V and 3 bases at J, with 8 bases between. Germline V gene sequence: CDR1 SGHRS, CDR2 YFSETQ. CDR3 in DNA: TGCGCCAGCAGCTTTGGCGCGGACTATGGCTACACCTTC. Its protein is CASSFGADYGYTF.

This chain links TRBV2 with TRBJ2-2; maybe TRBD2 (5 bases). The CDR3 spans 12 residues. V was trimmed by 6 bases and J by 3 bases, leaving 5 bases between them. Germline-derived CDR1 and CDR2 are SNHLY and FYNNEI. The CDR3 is CASRRDTGELFF. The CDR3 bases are TGTGCCAGCAGGAGGGACACCGGGGAGCTGTTTTTT.

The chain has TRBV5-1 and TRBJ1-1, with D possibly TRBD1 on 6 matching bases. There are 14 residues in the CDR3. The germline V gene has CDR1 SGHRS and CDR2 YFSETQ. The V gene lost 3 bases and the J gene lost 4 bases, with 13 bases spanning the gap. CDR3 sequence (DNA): TGCGCCAGCAGCTATCGAGGGGGGCTCACTGAAGCTTTCTTT. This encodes CASSYRGGLTEAFF.